This TCR beta chain derives from a study of beta chain features in type 1 diabetes. This clone was seen more than once but under ten times. Its antigen is unknown. General study results and limits: There was a moderate but significant shortening of TCRB CDR3s in all four CD4+ subsets of Type 1 diabetes patients.

The entirety of the isolated RNA underwent reverse transcription, so expressed TCRB transcripts were sequenced. Repertoires were generated with immunoSEQ multiplex PCR, while TCRdb's copy carries only in-frame clones and drops some. Here the sample spans roughly 150,000 clones, roughly 9% being singletons. What was sequenced was central memory CD4+ T cells from blood. The sequence was obtained from a woman in her 30s with type 1 diabetes.

Here the CDR3 reads CAWSRGQGTEAFF. The CDR3, as DNA: TGTGCCTGGAGCAGGGGGCAGGGCACTGAAGCTTTCTTT. The gene calls are TRBV30 and TRBJ1-1, with 8 bases that match TRBD1. Germline CDR1 is GTSNPN and CDR2 is SVGIG (reference sequence). V shed 3 bases and J 4 bases; nucleotides not matched to a gene: 4. The CDR3 has 13 amino acids.